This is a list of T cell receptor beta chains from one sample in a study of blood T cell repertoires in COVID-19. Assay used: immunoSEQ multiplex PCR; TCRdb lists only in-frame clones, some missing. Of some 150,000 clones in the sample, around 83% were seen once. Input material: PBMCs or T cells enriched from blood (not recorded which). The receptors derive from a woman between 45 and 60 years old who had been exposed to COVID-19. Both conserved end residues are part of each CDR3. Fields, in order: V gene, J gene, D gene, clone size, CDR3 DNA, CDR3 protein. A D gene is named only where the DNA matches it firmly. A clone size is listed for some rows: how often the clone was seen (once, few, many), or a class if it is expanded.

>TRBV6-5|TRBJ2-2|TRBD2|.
TGTGCCAGCAGCCTAGCGGGAGCCAGCACCGGGGAGCTGTTTTTT
CASSLAGASTGELFF
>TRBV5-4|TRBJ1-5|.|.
TGTGCCAGCAGCTTGGGGGGCAGTTTGAATCAGCCCCAGCATTTT
CASSLGGSLNQPQHF
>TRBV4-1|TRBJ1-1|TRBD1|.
TGCGCCAGCAGCAGGTCGAGGGACAGGAACACTGAAGCTTTCTTT
CASSRSRDRNTEAFF
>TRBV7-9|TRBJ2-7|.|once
TGTGCCAGCAGCGCGGGGAGATGGTCTGAGGAGCAGTACTTC
CASSAGRWSEEQYF
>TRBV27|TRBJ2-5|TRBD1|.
TGTGCCAGCAGTTTTCTTATGGGACAGGGGGTAGAGACCCAGTACTTC
CASSFLMGQGVETQYF
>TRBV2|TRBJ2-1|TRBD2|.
TGTGCCACCGTAGCGGGCCATGAGCAGTTCTTC
CATVAGHEQFF
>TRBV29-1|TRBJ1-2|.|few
TGCAGCGGGCGGACAGCCTATGGCTACACCTTC
CSGRTAYGYTF
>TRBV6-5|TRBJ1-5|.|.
TGTGCCAGCCGTTCCGGTACGAATCAGCCCCAGCATTTT
CASRSGTNQPQHF
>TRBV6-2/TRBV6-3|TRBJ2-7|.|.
TGTGCCAGCAGTTACTCGAAGTTCCGGCGGGGCTACGAGCAGTACTTC
CASSYSKFRRGYEQYF
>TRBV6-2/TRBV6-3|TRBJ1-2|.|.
TGTGCCAGCAGTTACTCGACCCTGCAGGATGGCTACACCTTC
CASSYSTLQDGYTF
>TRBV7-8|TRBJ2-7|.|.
TGTGCCAGCAGCTTAGGTTCAGTTAACGAGCAGTACTTC
CASSLGSVNEQYF
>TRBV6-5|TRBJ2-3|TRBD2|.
TGTGCCAGCAGGAGGACTAGCGGGGGTTTAGATACGCAGTATTTT
CASRRTSGGLDTQYF